The 11 T cell receptor beta chains in this list originate from one sample, sequenced in a study of blood T cell repertoires in COVID-19. The repertoire was sequenced with immunoSEQ multiplex PCR; TCRdb's copy has only in-frame clones and lacks some. The sample has 280,000 or so clones; roughly 89% are singletons. Sequenced input: PBMCs or T cells enriched from blood (not recorded which). The receptors stem from a woman in her 50s who had been exposed to COVID-19.

This clone was recorded once. The rearrangement uses TRBV30 and TRBJ1-1; the D gene is possibly TRBD1 (6 bases). The V end was cut by 8 bases, the J end by 4 bases, with 20 bases between. The CDR3 is 14 amino acids. CDR1 is GTSNPN and CDR2 is SVGIG in the germline V gene (reference sequence). The CDR3: CAGTLLGGGTEAFF. The CDR3 nucleotides read TGTGCCGGGACTCTACTAGGGGGGGGCACTGAAGCTTTCTTT.

This clone was recorded a few times. V gene TRBV6-5 combines with J gene TRBJ1-2; no reliable D call. The CDR3 is 13 residues long. CDR1 and CDR2 from the germline V gene are MNHEY and SVGAGI. With 6 bases removed from V and 4 bases from J, the gap between germline ends came to 12 bases. The CDR3 DNA reads as TGTGCCAGCAGCCCCTCGGGATTCTATGGCTACACCTTC. It specifies CASSPSGFYGYTF.

The CDR3 here is CASSPGTGLYEQYF. The CDR3 region has the DNA TGTGCCAGTAGTCCCGGGACAGGGCTCTACGAGCAGTACTTC. V gene TRBV19 combines with J gene TRBJ2-7; 9 bases line up with TRBD1. J lost 3 bases, V lost 5 bases, and 5 bases had no gene match. CDR1 and CDR2 (germline): LNHDA, SQIVND (reference sequence). There are 14 residues in the CDR3. The full variable domain, rest sourced from reference TRBV19 and TRBJ2-7, is DGGITQSPKYLFRKEGQNVTLSCEQNLNHDAMYWYRQDPGQGLRLIYYSQIVNDFQKGDIAEGYSVSREKKESFPLTVTSAQKNPTAFYLCASSPGTGLYEQYFGPGTRLTVT.

This clone occurred a few times. The V and J genes are TRBV6-5 and TRBJ2-1; TRBD2 aligns across 7 bases. Trimming removed 7 bases from V and 0 bases from J; junction bases left unmatched: 3. Germline CDR1 and CDR2: MNHEY and SVGAGI. The CDR3 extends over 14 amino acids. CDR3 loop: CASKAGSSYNEQFF. Here the CDR3 DNA reads TGTGCCAGCAAAGCGGGGAGCTCCTACAATGAGCAGTTCTTC.

The gene calls are TRBV19 and TRBJ1-1, with 7 bases matching TRBD1. The CDR3 has 11 residues. Germline V CDR1 and CDR2: LNHDA, SQIVND (reference sequence). With 9 bases clipped from V and 11 bases from J, the junction kept 9 bases outside the gene matches. In DNA form, the CDR3 reads TGTGCCAGGGGGACAGCCACTGGGGCTTTCTTT. Its translation is CARGTATGAFF.

V and J are TRBV7-8 and TRBJ2-1; D unresolved. V was trimmed by 6 bases and J by 3 bases, leaving 12 bases between them. Germline CDR1 SGHVS, CDR2 FQNEAQ. The CDR3 extends over 14 amino acids. CDR3 loop: CASSQVPRYNEQFF. The CDR3 nucleotides read TGTGCCAGCAGTCAGGTGCCACGCTACAATGAGCAGTTCTTC.

The chain combines TRBV19 with TRBJ1-2; D is ambiguous. V was trimmed by 4 bases and J by 5 bases, leaving 11 bases between them. In germline, CDR1 is LNHDA, CDR2 SQIVND (reference sequence). The CDR3 length is 13 residues. The DNA of the CDR3 is TGTGCCAGTAGTAGAACACAGTTGTATGGCTACACCTTC. Protein: CASSRTQLYGYTF.

As regards this clone: The same CDR3 is also encoded by other DNA sequences in this sample. CDR3: CAISEGQTNTEAFF. Written as DNA, the CDR3 is TGTGCCATCAGTGAAGGACAGACGAACACTGAAGCTTTCTTT. V usage is TRBV10-3 and J usage is TRBJ1-1, with a tentative D call TRBD1 (6 bases). With 3 bases removed from V and 1 base from J, the gap between germline ends came to 9 bases. Germline-derived CDR1 and CDR2 are ENHRY and SYGVKD. The CDR3 runs 14 residues.

V gene TRBV5-6 combines with J gene TRBJ1-5, with TRBD1 matching 9 bases. Germline V gene lookup returns CDR1 SGHDT and CDR2 YYEEEE. Trimming took 4 bases from V and 4 from J; bases not matched to a gene: 3. This CDR3 comprises 14 residues. The CDR3 sequence: CASSAGTGNQPQHF. In DNA, the CDR3 is TGTGCCAGCAGCGCTGGGACAGGGAATCAGCCCCAGCATTTT.

The chain is built from TRBV27 and TRBJ1-4; D is possibly TRBD1 (6 bases). This CDR3 has 13 residues. Germline V gene sequence: CDR1 MNHEY, CDR2 SMNVEV (reference sequence). Trimming shortened V by 5 bases and J by 5 bases, and 9 bases separated the two germline ends. This chain's CDR3 is CASSHRANEKLFF. The CDR3 nucleotides are TGTGCCAGCAGTCACAGGGCCAATGAAAAACTGTTTTTT.

V is TRBV24-1 and J is TRBJ2-5; 8 nucleotides agree with TRBD2. From germline, CDR1 is KGHDR and CDR2 SFDVKD. The CDR3 runs to 13 residues. V gave up 7 bases and J gave up 14 bases; unmatched junction bases: 14. Here the CDR3 reads CATSRSGRGVLYF. The CDR3 bases are TGTGCCACCAGCCGGTCCGGGCGGGGGGTACTATACTTC.